This T cell receptor beta chain was found in a study of T cell responses to AZD1222 COVID-19 vaccine. Study-level points and caveats: Close to half of spike-specific TCRs reportedly recognize unmutated variant regions. Baseline seropositivity occurred in only a handful of AZD1222 recipients. Most donors were white British and more were female, and clonal diversity was possibly underestimated. Repertoires were obtained solely post-peak T cell response.

Sequencing used immunoSEQ multiplex PCR; TCRdb keeps in-frame clones, though not all of them. The sample comprises approximately 150,000 clones, approximately 94% of which are singletons, and roughly 5% rests with the top ten. The germline V gene encodes CDR1 SGHDT and CDR2 YYEEEE. V shed 5 bases and J shed 0 bases, with 15 bases lying between them. This CDR3 contains 16 residues. With regard to this clone: Its antigen is not known.

This sample comprised peripheral blood, obtained 28 days after the second AZD1222 dose. The rearrangement links TRBV5-6 to TRBJ1-5, with D possibly matching TRBD1 (5 bases). This TCR was sampled from an adult who received the AZD1222 COVID-19 vaccine. This chain's CDR3 is CASRYGGVNSNQPQHF. The CDR3 nucleotides read TGTGCCAGCAGATACGGGGGAGTCAATAGCAATCAGCCCCAGCATTTT.